These 22 T cell receptor beta chains were all obtained from the same sample, sequenced in a study. TCRdb redid the calling of the RT-PCR reads with MiXCR, one entry per CDR3 protein. The table shows approximately 720,000 distinct CDR3 sequences, with 13% to 15% occurring only once. The sample comprised memory CD4+ T cells from blood. All receptors derive from a female donor in good health, serving as a healthy control.

This clonotype was seen more than once but under ten times. The V gene is TRBV7-2, the J gene TRBJ1-1; 9 nucleotides line up with TRBD1. The CDR3 spans 13 residues. J gave up 11 bases and V 5 bases, and 9 bases lay outside the gene matches. The germline gives CDR1 SGHTA, CDR2 FQGNSA. The DNA for the CDR3 is TGTGCCAGCAGCCCGAGACAGGGGGTAGGGGCTTTCTTT. It yields the protein CASSPRQGVGAFF.

Ten or more counts support this clonotype. The chain carries TRBV6-1 and TRBJ2-3; D is possibly TRBD1 (5 bases). Trimming pared 4 bases from V and 0 bases from J, leaving 14 bases between. The CDR3 sequence is 16 residues long. The germline gives CDR1 MNHNS, CDR2 SASEGT. This CDR3 reads CASSGRQISSTDTQYF. Written as DNA, the CDR3 is TGTGCCAGCAGTGGACGACAGATTTCTAGCACAGATACGCAGTATTTT.

This clonotype was picked up a small number of times. The chain joins TRBV20-1 to TRBJ2-7; 12 nucleotides line up with TRBD2. The CDR3 is 15 amino acids. Germline CDR1 DFQATT, CDR2 SNEGSKA (reference sequence). V shed 5 bases and J 0 bases; nucleotides not matched to a gene: 5. CDR3 nucleotides: TGCAGTGCTTACCCGACTAGCGGGGGCTCCTACGAGCAGTACTTC. It codes for CSAYPTSGGSYEQYF.

The gene calls are TRBV19 and TRBJ2-1; weak D call: TRBD1 (5 bases). Germline V gives CDR1 LNHDA, CDR2 SQIVND (reference sequence). The CDR3 contains 13 residues. V lost 8 bases to trimming and J lost 4 bases, with 12 bases between them. This CDR3 reads CASAGKIYNEQFF. CDR3 nucleotides: TGTGCCAGTGCAGGGAAAATTTACAATGAGCAGTTCTTC.

This clonotype was counted at least ten times. The rearrangement joins TRBV20-1 to TRBJ1-1; no reliable D call. Germline V gene sequence: CDR1 DFQATT, CDR2 SNEGSKA (reference sequence). The CDR3 consists of 11 residues. In nucleotides, the CDR3 is TGCAGCCGAATCCGGGACACTGAAGCTTTCTTT. Its translation is CSRIRDTEAFF.

This chain links TRBV20-1 with TRBJ2-1; 8 positions match TRBD2. The CDR3 is made up of 17 amino acids. Per the germline V gene, CDR1 is DFQATT and CDR2 is SNEGSKA (reference sequence). V shed 6 bases and J 4 bases; nucleotides not matched to a gene: 17. For the CDR3, the DNA is TGCAGTGCCGCACCACCCAGTGGACGGGAGGGATACAATGAGCAGTTCTTC. It codes for CSAAPPSGREGYNEQFF.

This clonotype came up many times. This chain joins TRBV12-3 or TRBV12-4 and TRBJ2-7, with D tentatively TRBD1 or TRBD2 (6 bases each). V lost 3 bases and J 6 bases, leaving 21 bases between the germline ends. CDR3 length: 16 residues. The CDR3 bases are TGTGCCAGCAGTTTTAGGGGGACGGGGGAACGGGGCGAGCAGTACTTC. Its translation: CASSFRGTGERGEQYF.

The table lists this clonotype with many counts. One end of the junction fails to match germline, which may point to a read error. The chain recombines TRBV7-7 with TRBJ2-5, with 7 nucleotides matching TRBD1. The CDR3 is 15 amino acids. Germline V gives CDR1 SSHAT, CDR2 FNYEAQ (reference sequence). CDR3 nucleotides: TGTGCTAGCAGCTCGTCCTGGGACAGACAAGAGACCCAGTACTTC. Protein product: CASSSSWDRQETQYF.

A few counts support this clonotype. This chain joins TRBV12-3 or TRBV12-4 and TRBJ2-7; no firm D call. The CDR3 contains 15 residues. Deletions cut 5 bases from V and 1 base from J, with 15 bases between. The CDR3 reads CASSPTPPGSYEQYF. The CDR3 DNA reads TGTGCCAGCAGTCCTACACCGCCTGGATCCTACGAGCAGTACTTC.

This chain connects TRBV10-1 to TRBJ2-6; 7 bases match TRBD1. After removal of 5 bases from V and 0 bases from J, the junction contained 7 bases not matched to a gene. Per germline, CDR1 WNHNN and CDR2 SYGVQD (reference sequence). This CDR3 is built from 17 residues. The CDR3 is CASSPGTVGSGANVLTF. The CDR3 coding sequence is TGCGCCAGCAGTCCAGGGACAGTCGGCTCTGGGGCCAACGTCCTGACTTTC.

This clonotype was picked up many times. The rearrangement links TRBV5-1 to TRBJ2-3, with D possibly matching TRBD2 (7 bases). The CDR3 sequence is 15 residues long. Between the trimmed V and J ends, which lost 0 bases and 3 bases, there was a span of 11 bases. Germline V lookup: CDR1 SGHRS, CDR2 YFSETQ. CDR3 nucleotides: TGCGCCAGCAGCTTGGGGGGGGGCCCAACAGATACGCAGTATTTT. It yields the protein CASSLGGGPTDTQYF.

This chain links TRBV20-1 with TRBJ2-2; D ambiguous. Germline V gene data show CDR1 as DFQATT and CDR2 as SNEGSKA (reference sequence). Trimming pared 3 bases from V and 6 bases from J, leaving 20 bases between. The CDR3 extends over 16 amino acids. CDR3 in DNA: TGCAGTGCTAGGGCCCCGAGTCGGTCGCGACCCGGGGAGCTGTTTTTT. This encodes CSARAPSRSRPGELFF.

This clonotype showed up just a few times. The rearrangement uses TRBV10-3 and TRBJ1-5, with TRBD1 identical over 12 bases. CDR3 size: 15 residues. Losses at the gene ends were 4 bases for V and 7 bases for J; bases not matched to a gene: 5. The germline V gene encodes CDR1 ENHRY and CDR2 SYGVKD. The CDR3 sequence: CAISGGQGAQQPQHF. The CDR3 nucleotides are TGTGCCATCAGTGGGGGACAGGGGGCGCAACAGCCCCAGCATTTT.

This clonotype was picked up many times. The chain combines TRBV10-3 with TRBJ1-3, with TRBD1 matching over 8 bases. V trimming: 0 bases; J trimming: 10 bases; junction bases outside the gene matches: 5. The CDR3 is made up of 14 amino acids. The V gene's germline CDR1 is ENHRY and CDR2 SYGVKD. The CDR3 sequence is CAISESPGQGTIYF. For the CDR3, the DNA is TGTGCCATCAGTGAGTCCCCCGGACAGGGTACCATATATTTT.

The V and J genes are TRBV24-1 and TRBJ1-1, with D possibly matching TRBD1 (5 bases). The V end lost 3 bases, the J end lost 0 bases, and 10 bases lay between the germline ends. This CDR3 is 15 amino acids long. Germline CDR1 is KGHDR and CDR2 is SFDVKD. This CDR3 reads CATSDGSDMNTEAFF. Here the CDR3 DNA reads TGTGCCACCAGTGATGGTTCGGACATGAACACTGAAGCTTTCTTT.

This clonotype has only a few counts. CDR3 DNA: TGTGCCAGCAGTGAAGAACGGGGATATGGCTACACCTTC. It is translated as CASSEERGYGYTF. This rearrangement joins TRBV6-1 to TRBJ1-2; the D is unclear. Germline V gives CDR1 MNHNS, CDR2 SASEGT. V lost 1 base and J 5 bases, leaving 8 bases between the germline ends. The CDR3 spans 13 residues.

The chain has TRBV7-2 and TRBJ1-1; no definite D call. The CDR3 length is 15 residues. With 1 base removed from V and 0 bases from J, the gap between germline ends came to 9 bases. Germline CDR1 is SGHTA and CDR2 is FQGNSA. CDR3 nucleotides: TGTGCCAGCAGCTTAGGCCCAGCCATGAACACTGAAGCTTTCTTT. Translated: CASSLGPAMNTEAFF. Combining the CDR3 with reference TRBV7-2 and TRBJ1-1 gives the whole variable domain GAGVSQSPSNKVTEKGKDVELRCDPISGHTALYWYRQSLGQGLEFLIYFQGNSAPDKSGLPSDRFSAERTGGSVSTLTIQRTQQEDSAVYLCASSLGPAMNTEAFFGQGTRLTVV.

The CDR3 region is CASPPFGSSSYNEQFF. Written as DNA, the CDR3 is TGTGCCAGCCCTCCATTCGGGTCGAGCTCCTACAATGAGCAGTTCTTC. V and J are TRBV28 and TRBJ2-1; D gene uncertain. The germline V and J ends were trimmed by 8 bases and 0 bases, with 17 bases remaining between them. CDR1 is MDHEN, CDR2 SYDVKM, per germline. The CDR3 extends over 16 amino acids.

Turning to this clonotype: With only one base between it and a far larger clone, this is likely a read error. V and J are TRBV7-9 and TRBJ2-3; unclear D gene. The germline CDR1 and CDR2 sequences are SEHNR and FQNEAQ (reference sequence). The CDR3 has 12 residues. With 1 base removed from V and 5 bases from J, the gap between germline ends came to 4 bases. CDR3 bases: TGTGCCAGCAGCTTAGTAATAGATACGCAGTATTTT. Amino acids: CASSLVIDTQYF.

This chain joins TRBV4-3 and TRBJ2-7; D is perhaps TRBD2 (6 bases). Trimming cost V 0 bases and J 3 bases, with 15 bases left between them. Germline-derived CDR1 and CDR2 are LGHNA and YSLEER. This CDR3 has 16 residues. In DNA, the CDR3 is TGCGCCAGCAGCCAAGACCACCGGGACTCTTTCTACGAGCAGTACTTC. Translated: CASSQDHRDSFYEQYF.

The rearrangement joins TRBV7-2 to TRBJ1-1, with D uncertain. The V end lost 1 base, the J end lost 6 bases, and 12 bases lay between the germline ends. Germline lookup yields CDR1 SGHTA and CDR2 FQGNSA. The CDR3 loop spans 14 amino acids. CDR3 in amino acids: CASSLDQGRPEAFF. The DNA of the CDR3 is TGTGCCAGCAGCTTAGATCAAGGGCGGCCTGAAGCTTTCTTT.

This clonotype has a count of ten or more. The chain carries TRBV29-1 and TRBJ2-5, with a weak D call TRBD1 (6 bases). V shed 7 bases and J shed 0 bases, with 9 bases lying between them. Per germline, CDR1 SQVTM and CDR2 ANQGSEA. This CDR3 has 12 residues. CDR3 nucleotide sequence: TGCAGCGCGGGACATGACCAAGAGACCCAGTACTTC. This translates into CSAGHDQETQYF.